Given below is one T cell receptor beta chain in context. Germline CDR1 and CDR2: SGHVS and FNYEAQ. The V segment lost 1 base and the J segment 6 bases; nucleotides outside the gene matches: 5. The CDR3 is made up of 14 amino acids. This entry belongs to a study of shared clonotypes between healthy human individuals. Repertoires were generated with immunoSEQ multiplex PCR, while TCRdb's copy carries only in-frame clones and drops some. The table lists roughly 2.6 million clones, around nine tenths of them singletons, with around 0.15% in the top ten. The sequencing input was naive CD4+ T cells sorted from blood. As to subset: CD45RA+ positively selected. This receptor was taken from a man aged 18 to 29 in good health. The chain joins TRBV7-6 to TRBJ2-7; TRBD2 aligns across 8 bases. The CDR3 protein is CASSLDPGGREQYF. In DNA form, the CDR3 reads TGTGCCAGCAGCTTAGATCCGGGGGGGCGCGAGCAGTACTTC.